This TCR beta chain came from a study of blood T cells in healthy people across ages. Per the germline V gene, CDR1 is DFQATT and CDR2 is SNEGSKA (reference sequence). V was cut by 1 base and J by 5 bases, with 6 bases left in between. CDR3 length equals 12 residues. Together with a sample-barcoded 5' primer, a J-beta primer mix was included in a second PCR lasting about 6 to 11 cycles. TCRdb independently ran MiXCR on the 5' RACE reads; one entry per CDR3 protein. The sample shows about 650,000 distinct CDR3 sequences, about 30% of them seen only once. The chain uses TRBV20-1 and TRBJ2-1; D is unresolved. This TCR derives from a woman at least 80 years old in good health. The source material was blood. The CDR3 loop reads CSARAQNNEQFF. CDR3 in DNA: TGCAGTGCTAGAGCCCAGAACAATGAGCAGTTCTTC.